This note documents a single T cell receptor beta chain sequence. The antigen remains undetermined. CDR1 and CDR2 (germline): LGHNA, YSLEER. V was shortened by 6 bases and J by 4 bases, with 12 bases between the two germline ends. This CDR3 spans 14 amino acids. The data derive from a study of T-cell memory formation after mild COVID-19. Overall study: TCR clusters were mostly donor specific.

UMIs and sample barcodes were carried by the TCR alpha and TCR beta cDNA libraries that 5'RACE produced using constant-segment primers. TCRdb processed the 5' RACE reads anew with MiXCR; each CDR3 protein has one entry. The sample lists around 250,000 distinct CDR3 sequences, over 8.5% occurring once. General study findings and limits: Clones that contracted from day 15 to 85 had balanced CD4/CD8; later expanders were CD4+ biased. CD4+ contracting clones were found mainly in CM and EM, and CD8+ ones in EMRA.

Material for sequencing was PBMCs or a T cell subset sorted from them (not recorded which). The clonotype comes from a man aged 18-30 years who had mild COVID-19 (a few samples of this study predate the infection). Cell type and time point are not known. This chain connects TRBV4-3 to TRBJ2-2, with D possibly TRBD1 on 5 matching bases. CDR3 residues: CASSFRVGTGELFF. CDR3 bases: TGCGCCAGCAGTTTCAGGGTCGGCACCGGGGAGCTGTTTTTT.